The T cell receptor beta chain under discussion was sequenced for a study of response to subunit inactivated influenza vaccine. This CDR3 has 18 residues. Germline CDR1 and CDR2: SGHAT and FQNNGV. V lost 4 bases to trimming and J lost 2 bases, with 18 bases between them. TCRdb re-called the RT-PCR reads with MiXCR, one entry per CDR3 protein. This table holds some 520,000 distinct CDR3 sequences, about 17% found once. This clonotype was sampled from a man aged 50 to 75 who received an inactivated influenza vaccine. The V call is TRBV11-2, the J call TRBJ1-6, with D maybe TRBD1 (5 bases). The sample consisted of CD4+ T cells sorted from PBMCs, taken about 24 months after vaccination. CDR3 protein: CASSSRDGPLPYNSPLHF. CDR3 in DNA: TGTGCCAGCAGCTCCCGGGACGGACCACTTCCCTATAATTCACCCCTCCACTTT. The full variable domain, in which reference TRBV11-2 and TRBJ1-6 provide the parts outside the CDR3, is EAGVAQSPRYKIIEKRQSVAFWCNPISGHATLYWYQQILGQGPKLLIQFQNNGVVDDSQLPKDRFSAERLKGVDSTLKIQPAKLEDSAVYLCASSSRDGPLPYNSPLHFGNGTRLTVT.